This T cell receptor beta chain was recorded in a study of blood T cell repertoires in COVID-19. Study overall: The samples span acute and convalescent COVID-19 from the United States, Italy and Spain.

Some clones are missing from TCRdb's copy, which holds only in-frame ones; the method was immunoSEQ multiplex PCR. The repertoire includes approximately 310,000 clones, 85% of them detected once, and over 1.5% sits in the top ten. Deletions cut 3 bases from V and 9 bases from J, with 15 bases between. This CDR3 has 13 residues. Germline CDR1 reads SGHRS; CDR2 reads YFSETQ. Participants came from roughly 23 US areas, aged about 18 to 89 years. Cohorts were determined from participant-reported clinical history. Someone with COVID-19 had been met by exposed participants within 2 weeks before study entry.

V usage is TRBV5-1 and J usage is TRBJ1-1, with D uncertain. Sequencing was carried out using PBMCs or T cells enriched from blood (not recorded which). The sequence was obtained from a woman in her twenties or thirties who had been exposed to COVID-19. The CDR3 region is CASSSRETPKAFF. CDR3 DNA: TGCGCCAGCAGCTCCCGGGAGACACCAAAAGCTTTCTTT.